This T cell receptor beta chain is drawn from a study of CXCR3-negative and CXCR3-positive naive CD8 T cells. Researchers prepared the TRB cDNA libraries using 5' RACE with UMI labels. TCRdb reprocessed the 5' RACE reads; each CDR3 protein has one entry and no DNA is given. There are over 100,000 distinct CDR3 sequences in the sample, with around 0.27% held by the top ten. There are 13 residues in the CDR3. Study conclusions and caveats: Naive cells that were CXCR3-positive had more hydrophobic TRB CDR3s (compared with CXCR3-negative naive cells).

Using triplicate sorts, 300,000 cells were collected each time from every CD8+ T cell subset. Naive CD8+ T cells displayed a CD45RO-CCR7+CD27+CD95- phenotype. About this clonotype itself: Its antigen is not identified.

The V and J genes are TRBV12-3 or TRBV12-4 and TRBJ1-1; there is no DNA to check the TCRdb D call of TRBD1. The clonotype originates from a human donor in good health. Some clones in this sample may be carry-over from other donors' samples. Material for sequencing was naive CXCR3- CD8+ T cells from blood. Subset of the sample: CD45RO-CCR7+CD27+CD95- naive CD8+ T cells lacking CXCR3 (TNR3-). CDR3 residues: CASSPTEPTEAFF.